These 24 T cell receptor beta chains originate from one sample sequenced in a study of blood T cell repertoires in COVID-19. TCRdb keeps only in-frame clones here, not all; method: immunoSEQ multiplex PCR. The repertoire holds around 290,000 clones, with around 89% as singletons. Input material: peripheral blood. These TCRs come from a man between 35 and 55 years old with acute or convalescent COVID-19.

CDR3 nucleotides: TGTGCCATCAGGGGGGTGGACAGTAACTATGGCTACACCTTC. Translated, it gives CAIRGVDSNYGYTF. The chain has TRBV10-3 and TRBJ1-2, with D possibly matching TRBD1 (6 bases). V was cut by 6 bases and J by 1 base, with 12 bases left in between. Germline CDR1 and CDR2: ENHRY and SYGVKD. This CDR3 contains 14 residues.

The chain recombines TRBV6-1 with TRBJ2-5; a possible D gene is TRBD1 (6 bases). This CDR3 has 13 residues. Germline-derived CDR1 and CDR2 are MNHNS and SASEGT. Trimming removed 2 bases at V and 5 bases at J, with 9 bases between. DNA for the CDR3: TGTGCCAGCAGTGAAACAGGGAGCGAGACCCAGTACTTC. Translated: CASSETGSETQYF.

This sequence joins TRBV27 and TRBJ1-4; D not certain. V was cut by 7 bases and J by 5 bases, with 14 bases left in between. Germline V gene lookup returns CDR1 MNHEY and CDR2 SMNVEV (reference sequence). The CDR3 loop spans 14 amino acids. CDR3 bases: TGTGCCAGCAAAGATGGCAGTTCAAATGAAAAACTGTTTTTT. This encodes CASKDGSSNEKLFF.

J is TRBJ1-5 and V is TRBV15; weak D call: TRBD1 (6 bases). Germline CDR1 and CDR2: LNHNV and YYDKDF (reference sequence). V lost 6 bases, J lost 3 bases, and 15 bases lay in between. CDR3 length equals 15 residues. CDR3 DNA: TGTGCCACCAGTCTTGGACAGCTCCCCAATCAGCCCCAGCATTTT. Its translation: CATSLGQLPNQPQHF. The whole variable domain, remainder taken from reference TRBV15 and TRBJ1-5, is DAMVIQNPRYQVTQFGKPVTLSCSQTLNHNVMYWYQQKSSQAPKLLFHYYDKDFNNEADTPDNFQSRRPNTSFCFLDIRSPGLGDTAMYLCATSLGQLPNQPQHFGDGTRLSIL.

CDR3 nucleotide sequence: TGTGCCAGCAGCCTTAAACCGGGACTAGCGGGGACTAATGAGCAGTTCTTC. It is translated as CASSLKPGLAGTNEQFF. The chain couples TRBV11-3 to TRBJ2-1; 13 positions agree with TRBD2. From germline, CDR1 is SGHNT and CDR2 YENEEA. CDR3 length: 17 residues. The V and J ends lost 5 bases and 7 bases, in that order; junction bases with no gene match: 11. The variable domain in full, with the rest retrieved from reference TRBV11-3 and TRBJ2-1, is EAGVVQSPRYKIIEKKQPVAFWCNPISGHNTLYWYLQNLGQGPELLIRYENEEAVDDSQLPKDRFSAERLKGVDSTLKIQPAELGDSAVYLCASSLKPGLAGTNEQFFGPGTRLTVL.

The chain combines TRBV27 with TRBJ2-2, with D unclear. Germline lookup yields CDR1 MNHEY and CDR2 SMNVEV (reference sequence). V lost 0 bases and J 7 bases, leaving 9 bases between the germline ends. This CDR3 spans 14 amino acids. The CDR3 here is CASSLSYVFGELFF. The CDR3 nucleotides are TGTGCCAGCAGTTTATCTTATGTTTTCGGGGAGCTGTTTTTT.

V and J are TRBV12-5 and TRBJ2-1, with 7 bases fitting TRBD2. The CDR3 loop spans 15 amino acids. Looked up from germline, CDR1 is LGHNT and CDR2 is FRNRAP. V lost 0 bases, J lost 1 base, and 0 bases stayed unmatched. The CDR3 spells CASGLVAGSYNEQFF. CDR3 nucleotide sequence: TGTGCTAGTGGTTTGGTAGCGGGGTCCTACAATGAGCAGTTCTTC. Using reference TRBV12-5 and TRBJ2-1 for the parts outside the CDR3, the full variable domain is DARVTQTPRHKVTEMGQEVTMRCQPILGHNTVFWYRQTMMQGLELLAYFRNRAPLDDSGMPKDRFSAEMPDATLATLKIQPSEPRDSAVYFCASGLVAGSYNEQFFGPGTRLTVL.

The rearrangement links TRBV3-1 (or the pseudogene TRBV3-2) to TRBJ1-6; TRBD1 aligns across 11 bases. The length of the CDR3 is 15 residues. With 5 bases clipped from V and 12 bases from J, the junction kept 9 bases outside the gene matches. CDR1 and CDR2 (germline): LGHDT, YNNKEL (reference sequence). Here the CDR3 DNA reads TGTGCCAGCAGCGGTAAGGGACAGGGGGTGGGACCCCTCCACTTT. It codes for CASSGKGQGVGPLHF.

In its sample, this clone was seen once. This chain joins TRBV5-6 and TRBJ2-1; possible D gene TRBD1, 6 bases. The CDR3 length is 13 residues. The V gene lost 4 bases and the J gene lost 5 bases, with 10 bases spanning the gap. Germline assignment: CDR1 SGHDT and CDR2 YYEEEE. CDR3 sequence: CASSRQVHNEQFF. Written as DNA, the CDR3 is TGTGCCAGCAGCCGACAGGTCCACAATGAGCAGTTCTTC.

The count of this clone is one. J is TRBJ1-1 and V is TRBV7-9; 7 nucleotides agree with TRBD1. The germline V gene encodes CDR1 SEHNR and CDR2 FQNEAQ (reference sequence). The junction had 7 bases not matched to a gene; V was cut back by 3 bases and J by 3 bases. The CDR3 loop spans 15 amino acids. The CDR3 spells CASSLRGQDDTEAFF. CDR3 nucleotide sequence: TGTGCCAGCAGCTTGCGCGGACAGGACGACACTGAAGCTTTCTTT.

The chain uses TRBV6-5 and TRBJ2-3; the D is unclear. Trimming removed 0 bases from V and 10 bases from J, with 14 bases in between. The CDR3 is 14 amino acids. CDR1 is MNHEY and CDR2 is SVGAGI in the germline V gene. The CDR3 DNA reads as TGTGCCAGCAGTTACTCGACGGCCCCGGGTGCGCAGTATTTT. The encoded protein is CASSYSTAPGAQYF.

The genes are TRBV18 and TRBJ1-2, with D possibly being TRBD1 (5 bases). Deletions cut 3 bases from V and 8 bases from J, with 13 bases between. Germline CDR1 reads KGHSH; CDR2 reads LQKENI. The CDR3 has 13 residues. Here the CDR3 DNA reads TGTGCCAGCTCACCGGCCCCAGGGAACGGCTACACCTTC. This codes for CASSPAPGNGYTF.

The chain uses TRBV6-1 and TRBJ1-5, with 9 bases identical to TRBD1. Germline lookup yields CDR1 MNHNS and CDR2 SASEGT. After removal of 4 bases from V and 1 base from J, the junction contained 8 bases not matched to a gene. CDR3 size: 17 residues. CDR3 DNA: TGTGCCAGCAGTGGACGGGACAGGGTGGCAAGCAATCAGCCCCAGCATTTT. Its protein is CASSGRDRVASNQPQHF.

The chain is built from TRBV2 and TRBJ1-5; 8 bases match TRBD1. Germline CDR1 is SNHLY and CDR2 is FYNNEI. The V segment lost 4 bases and the J segment 9 bases; nucleotides outside the gene matches: 5. This CDR3 region has 13 residues. In DNA, the CDR3 is TGTGCCAGCAGTGGGGAAGGACAGGGGCCCCAGCATTTT. It encodes CASSGEGQGPQHF.

The chain joins TRBV5-1 to TRBJ2-7; D is perhaps TRBD2 (5 bases). The CDR3 is 15 residues long. V was pared by 0 bases and J by 1 base, with 11 bases between. CDR1 is SGHRS, CDR2 YFSETQ, per germline. CDR3 residues: CASSLVGGLSYEQYF. CDR3 in DNA: TGCGCCAGCAGCTTGGTAGGCGGGCTATCCTACGAGCAGTACTTC.

This chain joins TRBV21-1 and TRBJ2-2; the DNA was not used to check the table's D call, TRBD1. TRBV21-1 is marked as a pseudogene. The CDR3 extends over 16 amino acids. The CDR3 loop is CATLRGGRAGTGELFF. CDR3 bases: TGTGCCACCCTCCGTGGGGGCAGGGCAGGGACCGGGGAGCTGTTTTTT.

The V call is TRBV3-1 (or the pseudogene TRBV3-2), the J call TRBJ1-4, with a possible D match to TRBD1 (5 bases). The CDR3 runs to 14 residues. Germline loops: CDR1 LGHDT, CDR2 YNNKEL (reference sequence). V was pared by 4 bases and J by 8 bases, with 14 bases between. DNA for the CDR3: TGTGCCAGCAGCCGCCGGGGGGATGGCGAAAAACTGTTTTTT. It encodes CASSRRGDGEKLFF.

The chain links TRBV15 to TRBJ1-5; 9 positions agree with TRBD1. The CDR3 contains 15 residues. J was trimmed by 6 bases and V by 4 bases; bases with no gene match: 7. CDR1 and CDR2 from the germline V gene are LNHNV and YYDKDF (reference sequence). CDR3 in amino acids: CATSTGQGMFQPQHF. The CDR3 region has the DNA TGTGCCACCAGCACGGGACAGGGTATGTTTCAGCCCCAGCATTTT.

The chain is built from TRBV12-5 and TRBJ2-7, with TRBD1 matching 7 bases. The V segment lost 7 bases and the J segment 2 bases; nucleotides outside the gene matches: 8. CDR1 is LGHNT and CDR2 is FRNRAP in the germline V gene. The CDR3 spans 14 residues. The chain's CDR3 is CASALTGRPYEQYF. In DNA, the CDR3 is TGTGCTAGTGCCCTGACAGGGAGACCCTACGAGCAGTACTTC.

The V call is TRBV2, the J call TRBJ1-5; TRBD1 matches at 7 bases. The CDR3 is 14 residues long. The J segment lost 5 bases and the V segment lost 4 bases, leaving 5 bases of the junction unmatched. The germline gives CDR1 SNHLY, CDR2 FYNNEI. For the CDR3, the DNA is TGTGCCAGCAGTGGGGACAGAAATGATCAGCCCCAGCATTTT. Residues: CASSGDRNDQPQHF.

J is TRBJ1-1 and V is TRBV10-2; D gene uncertain. The V gene lost 6 bases and the J gene lost 7 bases, with 12 bases spanning the gap. The CDR3 totals 12 residues. Germline V gene data show CDR1 as WSHSY and CDR2 as SAAADI. CDR3 region: CASSRGRGEAFF. CDR3 DNA sequence: TGCGCCAGCAGCCGTGGGCGGGGTGAAGCTTTCTTT.

The chain carries TRBV5-6 and TRBJ1-2, with a tentative D call TRBD1 (6 bases). The CDR3 has 13 amino acids. Germline V lookup: CDR1 SGHDT, CDR2 YYEEEE. The V end lost 3 bases, the J end lost 7 bases, and 13 bases lay between the germline ends. In DNA form, the CDR3 reads TGTGCCAGCAGCTACGGGACAACGGGTGGCTACACCTTC. The encoded protein is CASSYGTTGGYTF. The variable domain in full, completed from reference TRBV5-6 and TRBJ1-2, reads DAGVTQSPTHLIKTRGQQVTLRCSPKSGHDTVSWYQQALGQGPQFIFQYYEEEERQRGNFPDRFSGHQFPNYSSELNVNALLLGDSALYLCASSYGTTGGYTFGSGTRLTVV.

The rearrangement joins TRBV5-1 to TRBJ2-7, with 7 bases lining up with TRBD1. V lost 5 bases, J lost 3 bases, and 5 bases stayed unmatched. CDR3 size: 13 residues. In germline, CDR1 is SGHRS, CDR2 YFSETQ. The CDR3 DNA is TGCGCCAGCAGTCGGGACAGAAACTACGAGCAGTACTTC. Translated, it gives CASSRDRNYEQYF.

This clone has only one observation. This chain connects TRBV6-5 to TRBJ1-6, with 7 nucleotides matching TRBD1. This CDR3 has 14 amino acids. Germline lookup yields CDR1 MNHEY and CDR2 SVGAGI. J lost 6 bases, V lost 8 bases, and 7 bases had no gene match. The CDR3 bases are TGTGCCAGCGTCCGGGACAGCGTTAATTCACCCCTCCACTTT. Protein product: CASVRDSVNSPLHF.